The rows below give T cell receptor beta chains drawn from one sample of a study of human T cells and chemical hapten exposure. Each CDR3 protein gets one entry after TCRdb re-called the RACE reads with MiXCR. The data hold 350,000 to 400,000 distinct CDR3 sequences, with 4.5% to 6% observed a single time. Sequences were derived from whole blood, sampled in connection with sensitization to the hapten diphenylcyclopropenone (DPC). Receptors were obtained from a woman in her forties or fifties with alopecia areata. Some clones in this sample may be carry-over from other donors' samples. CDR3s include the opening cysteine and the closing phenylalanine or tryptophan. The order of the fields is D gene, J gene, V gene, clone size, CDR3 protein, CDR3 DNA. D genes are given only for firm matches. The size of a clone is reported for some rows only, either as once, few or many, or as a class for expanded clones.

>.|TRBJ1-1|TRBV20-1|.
CSASRGSSNTEAFF
TGCAGTGCTTCTCGGGGCAGTTCGAACACTGAAGCTTTCTTT
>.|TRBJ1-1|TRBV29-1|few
CSSKDGEAFF
TGCAGCTCCAAAGACGGCGAAGCTTTCTTT
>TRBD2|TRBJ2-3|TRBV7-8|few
CASSWARSSGSTDTQYF
TGTGCCAGCAGCTGGGCACGGAGTAGCGGGAGTACAGATACGCAGTATTTT
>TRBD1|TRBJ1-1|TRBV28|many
CASSPSGPGGSTEAFF
TGTGCCAGCAGTCCGTCTGGGCCAGGGGGAAGCACTGAAGCTTTCTTT
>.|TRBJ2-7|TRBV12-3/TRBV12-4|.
CASSLAVDGEQYF
TGTGCCAGCAGTTTAGCGGTAGACGGGGAGCAGTACTTC
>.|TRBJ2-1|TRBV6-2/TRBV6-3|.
CASSYSPYNEQFF
TGTGCCAGCAGTTATTCCCCCTACAATGAGCAGTTCTTC
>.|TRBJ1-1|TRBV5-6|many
CASSLAGPMEAFF
TGTGCCAGCAGCTTGGCCGGGCCAATGGAGGCTTTCTTT
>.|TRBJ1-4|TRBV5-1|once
CASSYSGTVNEKLFF
TGCGCCAGCAGCTATTCGGGGACGGTGAATGAAAAACTGTTTTTT
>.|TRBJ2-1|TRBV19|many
CASSIELSGGPYNEQFF
TGTGCCAGTAGTATAGAACTTTCGGGTGGGCCCTACAATGAGCAGTTCTTC
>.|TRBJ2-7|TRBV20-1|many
CSARSPAFSYEQYF
TGCAGTGCTAGGTCGCCTGCTTTCTCCTACGAGCAGTACTTC
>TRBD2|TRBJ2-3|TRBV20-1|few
CSAYTSGRAEDTQYF
TGCAGTGCATATACTAGCGGGAGGGCCGAAGATACGCAGTATTTT
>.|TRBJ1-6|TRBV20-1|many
CSARAGLDNSPLHF
TGCAGTGCTAGAGCGGGGTTAGATAATTCACCCCTCCACTTT
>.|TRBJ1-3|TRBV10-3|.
CAISESMRDTTGNTIYF
TGTGCCATCAGTGAGTCGATGAGGGATACTACTGGAAACACCATATATTTT
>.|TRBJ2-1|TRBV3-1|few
CASSQVGDPPNEQFF
TGTGCCAGCAGCCAAGTAGGGGACCCGCCGAATGAGCAGTTCTTC
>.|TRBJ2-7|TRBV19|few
CASKKADNYEQYF
TGTGCCAGTAAAAAAGCGGATAACTACGAGCAGTACTTC
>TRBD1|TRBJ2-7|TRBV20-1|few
CSARKRQGEYEQYF
TGCAGTGCTAGAAAACGGCAGGGGGAGTACGAGCAGTACTTC
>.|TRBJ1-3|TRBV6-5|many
CASIPTGSGNTIYF
TGTGCCAGCATTCCCACGGGTTCTGGAAACACCATATATTTT
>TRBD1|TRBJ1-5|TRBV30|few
CAWSIRTGTGGLNQPQHF
TGTGCCTGGAGTATACGAACCGGGACAGGGGGTTTAAATCAGCCCCAGCATTTT
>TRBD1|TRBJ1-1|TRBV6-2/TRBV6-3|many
CASSYSRGQSEAFF
TGTGCCAGCAGTTACTCGAGGGGACAGTCTGAAGCTTTCTTT
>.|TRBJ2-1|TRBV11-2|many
CASSPHLWTTARNRNEQFF
TGTGCCAGCAGCCCTCACCTCTGGACTACTGCGAGGAACCGGAATGAGCAGTTCTTC
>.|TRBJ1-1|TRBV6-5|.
CAINQLMNTEAFF
TGTGCCATCAATCAACTCATGAACACTGAAGCTTTCTTT
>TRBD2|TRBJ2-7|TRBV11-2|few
CASSLEPPSGRAYEQYF
TGTGCCAGCAGCTTAGAGCCCCCAAGCGGGAGGGCTTACGAGCAGTACTTC
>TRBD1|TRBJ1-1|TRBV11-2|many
CASRPGGGTEAFF
TGTGCCAGCAGGCCAGGGGGCGGGACTGAAGCTTTCTTT
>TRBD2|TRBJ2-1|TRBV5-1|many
CASSLPTSGGYDEQFF
TGCGCCAGCAGCCTACCGACTAGCGGGGGATACGATGAGCAGTTCTTC
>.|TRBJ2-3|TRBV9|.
CASSVVSAPTDTQYF
TGTGCCAGCAGCGTAGTAAGCGCTCCCACAGATACGCAGTATTTT
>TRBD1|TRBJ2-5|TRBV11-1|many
CASSRNPTGTETQYF
TGTGCCAGCAGTCGAAACCCGACAGGGACGGAGACCCAGTACTTC
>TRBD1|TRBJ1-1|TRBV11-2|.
CASSSLSQGGRTEAFF
TGTGCCAGCAGCTCCCTAAGCCAGGGGGGAAGGACTGAAGCTTTCTTT
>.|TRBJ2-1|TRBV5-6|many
CASSLVNTGHEQFF
TGTGCCAGCAGCTTGGTAAATACGGGGCATGAGCAGTTCTTC
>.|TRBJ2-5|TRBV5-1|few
CASSPRTVQETQYF
TGCGCCAGCAGCCCCAGGACAGTCCAAGAGACCCAGTACTTC
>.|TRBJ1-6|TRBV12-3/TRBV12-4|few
CASSFGRPHNSPLHF
TGTGCCAGCAGTTTTGGCCGACCACATAATTCACCCCTCCACTTT
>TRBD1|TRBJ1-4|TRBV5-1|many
CASSWGQGEKLFF
TGCGCCAGCAGCTGGGGACAGGGAGAAAAACTGTTTTTT
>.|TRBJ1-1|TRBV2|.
CASSRGFNTEAFF
TGTGCCAGCAGCAGGGGCTTTAACACTGAAGCTTTCTTT
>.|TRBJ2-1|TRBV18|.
CVSSPGQSSYNEQFF
TGTGTCAGCTCACCCGGACAAAGCTCCTACAATGAGCAGTTCTTC
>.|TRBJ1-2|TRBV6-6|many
CASSSLEAYYGYTF
TGTGCCAGCAGCTCCCTTGAGGCGTACTATGGCTACACCTTC
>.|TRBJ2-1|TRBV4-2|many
CASRDAGADNEQFF
TGTGCCAGCAGAGACGCGGGGGCCGACAATGAGCAGTTCTTC
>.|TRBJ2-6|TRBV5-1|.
CASSPAPGSGANVLAF
TGCGCCAGCAGCCCGGCCCCCGGCTCTGGGGCCAACGTCCTGGCTTTC
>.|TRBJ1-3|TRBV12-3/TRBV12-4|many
CASSLRGRSSGNTIYF
TGTGCCAGCAGTTTACGCGGACGGAGCTCTGGAAACACCATATATTTT
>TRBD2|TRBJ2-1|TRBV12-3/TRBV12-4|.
CASISTSGGALSDNEQFF
TGTGCCAGCATCTCGACTAGCGGGGGGGCTCTCTCTGACAATGAGCAGTTCTTC
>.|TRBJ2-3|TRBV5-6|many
CASSPGSTDTQYF
TGTGCCAGCAGCCCGGGCAGCACAGATACGCAGTATTTT
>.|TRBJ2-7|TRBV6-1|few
CASSEEAYEQYF
TGTGCCAGCAGTGAAGAGGCCTACGAGCAGTACTTC
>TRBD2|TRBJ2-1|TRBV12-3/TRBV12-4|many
CASSSETSLPYNEQFF
TGTGCCAGCAGTTCCGAGACTAGCCTCCCCTACAATGAGCAGTTCTTC
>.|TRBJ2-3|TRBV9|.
CASSVDTGRSTDTQYF
TGTGCCAGCAGCGTAGACACAGGCCGAAGCACAGATACGCAGTATTTT
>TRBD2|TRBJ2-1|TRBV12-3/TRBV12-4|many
CASTAGTSGISEQFF
TGTGCCAGCACCGCTGGGACTAGCGGGATTAGTGAGCAGTTCTTC
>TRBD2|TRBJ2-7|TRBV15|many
CATRNSGRGSYEQYF
TGTGCCACCAGGAATAGCGGGAGGGGGTCCTACGAGCAGTACTTC
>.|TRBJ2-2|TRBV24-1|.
CATSEDTGELFF
TGTGCCACCAGTGAGGACACCGGGGAGCTGTTTTTT